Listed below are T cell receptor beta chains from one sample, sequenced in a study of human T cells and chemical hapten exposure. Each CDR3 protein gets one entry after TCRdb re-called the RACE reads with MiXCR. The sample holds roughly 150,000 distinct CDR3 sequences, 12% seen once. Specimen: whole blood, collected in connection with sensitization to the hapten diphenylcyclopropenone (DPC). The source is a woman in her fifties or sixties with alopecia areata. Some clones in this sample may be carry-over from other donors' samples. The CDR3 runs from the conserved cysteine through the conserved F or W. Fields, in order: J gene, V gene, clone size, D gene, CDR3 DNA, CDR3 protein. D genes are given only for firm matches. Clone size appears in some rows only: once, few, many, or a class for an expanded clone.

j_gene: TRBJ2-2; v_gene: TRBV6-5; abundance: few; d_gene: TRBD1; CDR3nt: TGTGCCAGCAGCATTGGGACAGGGGGCACCGGGGAGCTGTTTTTT; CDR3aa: CASSIGTGGTGELFF
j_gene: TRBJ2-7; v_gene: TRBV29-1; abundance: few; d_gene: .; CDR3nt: TGCAGCGTCGCTTCTACACCCGTCGGAGAGCAGTACTTC; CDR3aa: CSVASTPVGEQYF
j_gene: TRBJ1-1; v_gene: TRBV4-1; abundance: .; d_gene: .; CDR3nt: TGCGCCAGCAGCCAAGCGGGGGATGAAGCTTTCTTT; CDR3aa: CASSQAGDEAFF
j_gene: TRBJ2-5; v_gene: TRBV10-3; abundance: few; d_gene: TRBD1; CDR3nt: TGTGCCGCCGGAGCAGGGGGACAACCCCAAGAGACCCAGTACTTC; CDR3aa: CAAGAGGQPQETQYF
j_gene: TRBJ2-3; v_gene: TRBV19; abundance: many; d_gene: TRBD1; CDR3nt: TGTGCCAGTAGTATGGGACAGGTCAGCACAGATACGCAGTATTTT; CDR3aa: CASSMGQVSTDTQYF
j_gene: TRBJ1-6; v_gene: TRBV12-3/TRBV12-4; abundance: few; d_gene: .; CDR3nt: TGTGCCAGCAGTTTAAAGGCGAGGGGTGCTAATTCACCCCTCCACTTT; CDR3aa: CASSLKARGANSPLHF
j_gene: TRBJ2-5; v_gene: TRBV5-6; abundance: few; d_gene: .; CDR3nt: TGTGCCAGCAGCGGGGTCAGGGGCCAAGAGACCCAGTACTTC; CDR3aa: CASSGVRGQETQYF
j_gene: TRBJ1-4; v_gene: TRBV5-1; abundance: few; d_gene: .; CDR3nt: TGCGCCAGCAGCGTACAGGGAGGGCTAGGTGAAAAACTGTTTTTT; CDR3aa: CASSVQGGLGEKLFF
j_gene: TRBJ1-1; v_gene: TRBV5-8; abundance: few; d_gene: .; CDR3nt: TGTGCCAGCAGTTTCGGGACACTGAACACTGAAGCTTTCTTT; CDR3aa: CASSFGTLNTEAFF
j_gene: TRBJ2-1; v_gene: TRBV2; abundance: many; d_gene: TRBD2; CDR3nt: TGTGCCAGCAGCGCTCTAGCGGGAAGCACCTACAATGAGCAGTTCTTC; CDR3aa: CASSALAGSTYNEQFF
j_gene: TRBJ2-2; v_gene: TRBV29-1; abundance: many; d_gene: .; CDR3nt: TGCAGCGTTGGACAGCTAACCGGGGAGCTGTTTTTT; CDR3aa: CSVGQLTGELFF
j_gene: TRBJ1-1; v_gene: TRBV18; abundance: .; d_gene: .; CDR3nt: TGTGCCAGCTCACCAATGCGAGACACTGAAGCTTTCTTT; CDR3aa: CASSPMRDTEAFF
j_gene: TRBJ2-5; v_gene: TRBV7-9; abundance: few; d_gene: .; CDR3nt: TGTGCCAGCGCAACAGTCCAACAAGAGACCCAGTACTTC; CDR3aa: CASATVQQETQYF
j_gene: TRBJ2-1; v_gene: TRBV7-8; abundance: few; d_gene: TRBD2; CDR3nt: TGTGCCAGCAGCTCCCGGGAGGGAAGCAATGAGCAGTTCTTC; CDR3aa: CASSSREGSNEQFF